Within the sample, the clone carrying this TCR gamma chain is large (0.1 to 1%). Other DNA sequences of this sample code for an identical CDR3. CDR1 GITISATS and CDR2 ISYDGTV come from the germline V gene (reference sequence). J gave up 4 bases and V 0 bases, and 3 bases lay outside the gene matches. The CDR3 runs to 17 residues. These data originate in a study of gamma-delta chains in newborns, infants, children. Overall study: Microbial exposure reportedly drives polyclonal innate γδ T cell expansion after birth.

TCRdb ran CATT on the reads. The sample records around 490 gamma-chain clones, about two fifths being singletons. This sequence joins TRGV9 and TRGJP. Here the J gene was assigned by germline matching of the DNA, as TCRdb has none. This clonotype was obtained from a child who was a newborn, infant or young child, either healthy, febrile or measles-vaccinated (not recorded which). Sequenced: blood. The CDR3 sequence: CALWEVPQELGKKIKVF. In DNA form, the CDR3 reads TGTGCCTTGTGGGAGGTGCCCCAAGAGTTGGGCAAAAAAATCAAGGTATTT.